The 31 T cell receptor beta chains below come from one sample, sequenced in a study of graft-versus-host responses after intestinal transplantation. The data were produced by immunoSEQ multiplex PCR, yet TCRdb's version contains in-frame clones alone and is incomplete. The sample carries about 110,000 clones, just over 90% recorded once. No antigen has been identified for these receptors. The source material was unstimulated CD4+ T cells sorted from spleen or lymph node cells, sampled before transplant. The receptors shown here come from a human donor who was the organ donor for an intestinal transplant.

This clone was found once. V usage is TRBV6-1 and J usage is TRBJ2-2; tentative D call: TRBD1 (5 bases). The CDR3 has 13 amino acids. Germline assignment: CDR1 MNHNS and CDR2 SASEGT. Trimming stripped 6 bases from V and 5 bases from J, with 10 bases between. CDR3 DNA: TGTGCCAGCAGGAACAGGTTAACCGGGGAGCTGTTTTTT. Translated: CASRNRLTGELFF.

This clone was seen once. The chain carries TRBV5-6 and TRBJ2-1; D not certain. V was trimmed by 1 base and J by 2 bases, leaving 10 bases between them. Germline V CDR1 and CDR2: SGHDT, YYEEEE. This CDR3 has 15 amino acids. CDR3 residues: CASSLRRFTYNEQFF. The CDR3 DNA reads TGTGCCAGCAGCTTGAGGCGGTTTACCTACAATGAGCAGTTCTTC.

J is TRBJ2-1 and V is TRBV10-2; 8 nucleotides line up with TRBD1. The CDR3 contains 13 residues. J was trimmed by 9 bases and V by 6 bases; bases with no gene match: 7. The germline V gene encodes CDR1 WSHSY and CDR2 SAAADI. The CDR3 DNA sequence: TGCGCCAGCAGCCGGACAGGGACGGTTGAGCAGTTCTTC. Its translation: CASSRTGTVEQFF.

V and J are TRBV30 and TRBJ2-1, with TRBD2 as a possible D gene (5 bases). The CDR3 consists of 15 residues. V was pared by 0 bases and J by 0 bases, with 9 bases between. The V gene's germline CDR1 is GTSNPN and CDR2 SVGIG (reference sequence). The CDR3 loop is CAWSVTSSSYNEQFF. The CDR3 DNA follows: TGTGCCTGGAGTGTAACTAGTAGCTCCTACAATGAGCAGTTCTTC.

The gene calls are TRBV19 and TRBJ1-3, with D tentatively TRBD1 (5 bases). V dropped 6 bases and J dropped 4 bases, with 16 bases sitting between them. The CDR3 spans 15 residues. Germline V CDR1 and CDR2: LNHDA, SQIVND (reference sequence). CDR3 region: CASRTGRMTGNTIYF. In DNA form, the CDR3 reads TGTGCCAGTAGGACGGGACGGATGACCGGAAACACCATATATTTT.

This CDR3 is CASSGGTSGRETQYF. CDR3 in DNA: TGTGCCAGCAGTGGGGGGACTAGCGGGAGAGAGACCCAGTACTTC. V is TRBV25-1 and J is TRBJ2-5; 14 nucleotides agree with TRBD2. V gave up 4 bases and J gave up 4 bases; unmatched junction bases: 2. From germline, CDR1 is MGHDK and CDR2 SYGVNS. There are 15 residues in the CDR3. Full variable domain (rest looked up from reference TRBV25-1 and TRBJ2-5): EADIYQTPRYLVIGTGKKITLECSQTMGHDKMYWYQQDPGMELHLIHYSYGVNSTEKGDLSSESTVSRIRTEHFPLTLESARPSHTSQYLCASSGGTSGRETQYFGPGTRLLVL.

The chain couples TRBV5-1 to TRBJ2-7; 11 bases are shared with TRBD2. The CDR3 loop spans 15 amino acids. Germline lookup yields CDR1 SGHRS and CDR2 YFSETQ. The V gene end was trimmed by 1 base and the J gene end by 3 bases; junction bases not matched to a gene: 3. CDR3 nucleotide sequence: TGCGCCAGCAGCTTGAAAACTAGCGGGAGCTACGAGCAGTACTTC. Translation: CASSLKTSGSYEQYF. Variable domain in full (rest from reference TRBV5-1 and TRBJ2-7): KAGVTQTPRYLIKTRGQQVTLSCSPISGHRSVSWYQQTPGQGLQFLFEYFSETQRNKGNFPGRFSGRQFSNSRSEMNVSTLELGDSALYLCASSLKTSGSYEQYFGPGTRLTVT.

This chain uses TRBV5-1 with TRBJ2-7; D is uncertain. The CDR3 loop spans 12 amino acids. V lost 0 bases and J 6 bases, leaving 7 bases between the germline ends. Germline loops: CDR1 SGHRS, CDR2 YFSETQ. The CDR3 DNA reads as TGCGCCAGCAGCTTGGGGGGTGCCGAGCAGTACTTC. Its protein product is CASSLGGAEQYF.

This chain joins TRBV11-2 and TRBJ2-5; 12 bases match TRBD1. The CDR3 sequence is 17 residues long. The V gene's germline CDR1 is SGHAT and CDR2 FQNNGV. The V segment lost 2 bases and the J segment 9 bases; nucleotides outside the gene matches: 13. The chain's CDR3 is CASSLTRDRGPLRAQYF. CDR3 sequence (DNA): TGTGCCAGCAGCTTAACCCGGGACAGGGGGCCCCTTCGAGCCCAGTACTTC.

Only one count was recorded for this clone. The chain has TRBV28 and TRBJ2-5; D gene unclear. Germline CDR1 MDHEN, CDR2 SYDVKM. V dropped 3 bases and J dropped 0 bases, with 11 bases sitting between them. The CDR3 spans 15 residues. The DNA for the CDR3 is TGTGCCAGCAGTTTTCAGACTTTGTACCAAGAGACCCAGTACTTC. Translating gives CASSFQTLYQETQYF.

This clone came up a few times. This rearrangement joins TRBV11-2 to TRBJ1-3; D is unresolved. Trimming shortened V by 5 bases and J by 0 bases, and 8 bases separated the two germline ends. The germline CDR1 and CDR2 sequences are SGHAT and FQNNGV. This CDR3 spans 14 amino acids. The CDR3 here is CASSVDNSGNTIYF. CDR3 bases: TGTGCCAGCAGCGTTGACAACTCTGGAAACACCATATATTTT.

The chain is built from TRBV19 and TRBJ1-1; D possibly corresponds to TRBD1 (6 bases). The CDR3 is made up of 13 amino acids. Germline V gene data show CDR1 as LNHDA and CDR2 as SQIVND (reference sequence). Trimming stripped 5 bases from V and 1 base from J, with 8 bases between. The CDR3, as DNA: TGTGCCAGTAGTTTGACAGGGAACACTGAAGCTTTCTTT. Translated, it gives CASSLTGNTEAFF.

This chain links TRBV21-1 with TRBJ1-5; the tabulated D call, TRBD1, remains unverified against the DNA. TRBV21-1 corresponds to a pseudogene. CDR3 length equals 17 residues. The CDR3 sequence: CASSKEPPRGLGQPQHF. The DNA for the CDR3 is TGTGCCAGCAGCAAAGAACCCCCGAGGGGGTTGGGTCAGCCCCAGCATTTT.

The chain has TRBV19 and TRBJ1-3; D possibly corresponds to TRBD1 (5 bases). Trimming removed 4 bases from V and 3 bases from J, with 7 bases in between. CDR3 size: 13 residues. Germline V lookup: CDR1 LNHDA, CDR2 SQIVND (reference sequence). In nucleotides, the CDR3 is TGTGCCAGTAGTAGGGGGAGTGGAAACACCATATATTTT. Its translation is CASSRGSGNTIYF. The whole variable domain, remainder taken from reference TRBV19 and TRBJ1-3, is DGGITQSPKYLFRKEGQNVTLSCEQNLNHDAMYWYRQDPGQGLRLIYYSQIVNDFQKGDIAEGYSVSREKKESFPLTVTSAQKNPTAFYLCASSRGSGNTIYFGEGSWLTVV.

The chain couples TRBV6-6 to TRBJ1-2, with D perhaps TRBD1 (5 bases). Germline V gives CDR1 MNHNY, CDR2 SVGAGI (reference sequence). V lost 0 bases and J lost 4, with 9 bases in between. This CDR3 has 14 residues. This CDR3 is CASSYSMGGYGYTF. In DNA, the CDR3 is TGTGCCAGCAGTTACTCGATGGGGGGCTATGGCTACACCTTC.

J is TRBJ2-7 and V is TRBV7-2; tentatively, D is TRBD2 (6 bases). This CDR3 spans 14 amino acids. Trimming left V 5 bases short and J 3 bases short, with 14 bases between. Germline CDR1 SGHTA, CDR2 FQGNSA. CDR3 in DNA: TGTGCCAGCAGCAAGGCGGGATATCTCTACGAGCAGTACTTC. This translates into CASSKAGYLYEQYF.

CDR3 sequence reads: CAWASGLAGETQYF. CDR3 DNA: TGTGCCTGGGCGTCGGGTCTGGCGGGAGAGACCCAGTACTTC. This chain joins TRBV30 and TRBJ2-5, with D maybe TRBD2 (5 bases). CDR1 is GTSNPN, CDR2 SVGIG, per germline (reference sequence). The CDR3 covers 14 residues. V lost 5 bases and J lost 4, with 17 bases in between.

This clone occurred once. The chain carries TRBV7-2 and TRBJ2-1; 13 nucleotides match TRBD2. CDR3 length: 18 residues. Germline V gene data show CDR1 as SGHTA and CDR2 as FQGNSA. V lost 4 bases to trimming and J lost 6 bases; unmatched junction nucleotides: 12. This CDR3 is CASSSVRGLAGAGNEQFF. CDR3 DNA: TGTGCCAGCAGCTCAGTGAGAGGACTAGCGGGAGCTGGCAATGAGCAGTTCTTC.

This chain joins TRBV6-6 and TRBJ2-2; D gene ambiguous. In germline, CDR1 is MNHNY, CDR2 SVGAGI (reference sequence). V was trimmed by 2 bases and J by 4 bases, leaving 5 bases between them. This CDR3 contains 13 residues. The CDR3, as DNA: TGTGCCAGCAGTTACAGTAGCACCGGGGAGCTGTTTTTT. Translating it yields CASSYSSTGELFF.

The CDR3 region is CASSLTGEGNTIYF. The CDR3 coding sequence is TGTGCCAGCAGCTTAACAGGGGAAGGAAACACCATATATTTT. The rearrangement uses TRBV7-8 and TRBJ1-3, with TRBD1 matching over 7 bases. The CDR3 loop spans 14 amino acids. The trim removed 2 bases at V and 4 bases at J, leaving 2 bases unmatched. Germline V CDR1 and CDR2: SGHVS, FQNEAQ.

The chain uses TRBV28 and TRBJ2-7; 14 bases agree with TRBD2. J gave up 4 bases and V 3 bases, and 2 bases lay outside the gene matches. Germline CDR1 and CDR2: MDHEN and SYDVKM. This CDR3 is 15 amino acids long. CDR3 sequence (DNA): TGTGCCAGCAGTTTGGGGACTAGCGGGAGTTACGAGCAGTACTTC. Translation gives CASSLGTSGSYEQYF.

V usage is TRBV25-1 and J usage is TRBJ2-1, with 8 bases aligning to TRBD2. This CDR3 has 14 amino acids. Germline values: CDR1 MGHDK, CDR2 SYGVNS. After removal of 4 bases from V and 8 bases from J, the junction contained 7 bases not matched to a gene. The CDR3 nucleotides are TGTGCCAGCAGTGCAGGACTAGCCGGGGATGAGCAGTTCTTC. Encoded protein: CASSAGLAGDEQFF.

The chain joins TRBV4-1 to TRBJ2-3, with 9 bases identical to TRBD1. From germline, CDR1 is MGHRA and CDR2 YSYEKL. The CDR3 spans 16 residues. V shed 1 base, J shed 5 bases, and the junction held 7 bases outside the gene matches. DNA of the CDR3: TGCGCCAGCAGCCAAGCCCGGACAGGGGCTGGAGATACGCAGTATTTT. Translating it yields CASSQARTGAGDTQYF.

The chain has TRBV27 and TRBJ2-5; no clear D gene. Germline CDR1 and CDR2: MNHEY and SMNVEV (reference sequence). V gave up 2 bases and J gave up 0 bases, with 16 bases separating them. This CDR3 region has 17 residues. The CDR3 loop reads CASSLENTIPYQETQYF. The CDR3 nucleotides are TGTGCCAGCAGTTTAGAGAACACTATACCGTACCAAGAGACCCAGTACTTC.

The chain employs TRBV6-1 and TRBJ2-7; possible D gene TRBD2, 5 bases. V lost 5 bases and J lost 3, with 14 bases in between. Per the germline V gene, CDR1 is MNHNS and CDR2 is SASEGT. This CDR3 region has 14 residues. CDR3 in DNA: TGTGCCAGCAGTCTAGGCCCGGGGAACTACGAGCAGTACTTC. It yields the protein CASSLGPGNYEQYF.

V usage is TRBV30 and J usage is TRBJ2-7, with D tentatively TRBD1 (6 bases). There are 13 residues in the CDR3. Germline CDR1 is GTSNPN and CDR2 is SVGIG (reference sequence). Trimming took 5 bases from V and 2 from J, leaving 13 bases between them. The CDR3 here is CAWRKTGAYEQYF. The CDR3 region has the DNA TGTGCCTGGCGGAAGACAGGAGCCTACGAGCAGTACTTC.

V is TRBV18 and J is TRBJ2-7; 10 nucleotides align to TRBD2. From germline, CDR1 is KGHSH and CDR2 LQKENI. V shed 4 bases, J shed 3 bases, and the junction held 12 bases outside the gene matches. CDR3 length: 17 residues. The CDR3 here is CASSRNTGLADYYEQYF. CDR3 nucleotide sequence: TGTGCCAGCTCACGAAATACTGGACTAGCGGATTACTACGAGCAGTACTTC.

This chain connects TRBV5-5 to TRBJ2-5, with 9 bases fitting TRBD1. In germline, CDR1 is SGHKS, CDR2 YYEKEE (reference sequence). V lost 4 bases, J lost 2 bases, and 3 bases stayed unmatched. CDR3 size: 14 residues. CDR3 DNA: TGTGCCAGCAGCCCTGGACAGGGGCAAGAGACCCAGTACTTC. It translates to CASSPGQGQETQYF.

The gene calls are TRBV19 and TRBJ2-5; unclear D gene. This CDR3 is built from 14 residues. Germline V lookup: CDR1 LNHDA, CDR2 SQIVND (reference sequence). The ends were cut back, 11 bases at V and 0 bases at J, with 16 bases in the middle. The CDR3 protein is CAAWPNSHQETQYF. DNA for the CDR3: TGTGCCGCCTGGCCTAACAGCCACCAAGAGACCCAGTACTTC.

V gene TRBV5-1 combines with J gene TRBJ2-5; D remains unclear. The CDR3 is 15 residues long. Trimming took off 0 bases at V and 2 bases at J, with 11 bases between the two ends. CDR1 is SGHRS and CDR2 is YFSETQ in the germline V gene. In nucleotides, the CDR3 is TGCGCCAGCAGCTTGGTTACAGCCCGGCAAGAGACCCAGTACTTC. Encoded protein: CASSLVTARQETQYF.

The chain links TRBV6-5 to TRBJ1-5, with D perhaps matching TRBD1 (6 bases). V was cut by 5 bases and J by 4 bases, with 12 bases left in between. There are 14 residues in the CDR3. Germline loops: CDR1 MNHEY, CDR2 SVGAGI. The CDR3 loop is CASSARQANQPQHF. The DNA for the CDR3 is TGTGCCAGCAGTGCCCGACAGGCAAATCAGCCCCAGCATTTT.